The 27 T cell receptor beta chains in this list originate from one sample, sequenced in a study of blood T cell repertoires in COVID-19. The table came from immunoSEQ multiplex PCR; TCRdb's copy has only in-frame clones and leaves some out. The profile shows more than 110,000 clones, 85% to 90% of them singletons. The specimen was peripheral blood. All receptors come from a woman of 80 years or more with acute or convalescent COVID-19.

The chain carries TRBV7-9 and TRBJ2-5; perhaps TRBD1 as D (6 bases). The CDR3 is 16 residues long. Trimming left V 3 bases short and J 0 bases short, with 14 bases between. Per germline, CDR1 SEHNR and CDR2 FQNEAQ (reference sequence). CDR3 nucleotides: TGTGCCAGCAGCTTGGGGTCAGGGGTGGACCAAGAGACCCAGTACTTC. Translated, it gives CASSLGSGVDQETQYF.

This clone was seen a single time. V usage is TRBV5-1 and J usage is TRBJ1-3; possibly TRBD1 for D (6 bases). The V and J ends lost 4 bases and 0 bases respectively, with 14 bases between them. CDR1 is SGHRS and CDR2 is YFSETQ in the germline V gene. The CDR3 runs 16 residues. The CDR3 protein is CASSHDRPTSGNTIYF. The CDR3 nucleotides read TGCGCCAGCAGCCACGACAGGCCTACCTCTGGAAACACCATATATTTT.

The CDR3 sequence: CASSPSTGGLSNQPQHF. The CDR3 DNA reads as TGTGCCAGCAGCCCTTCGACAGGGGGGTTAAGCAATCAGCCCCAGCATTTT. The V gene is TRBV5-5, the J gene TRBJ1-5, with 9 bases that match TRBD1. The CDR3 is 17 amino acids. Germline V CDR1 and CDR2: SGHKS, YYEKEE (reference sequence). The ends lost 4 bases at V and 1 base at J; junction bases unmatched: 9.

This clone was picked up one time. The V gene is TRBV2, the J gene TRBJ2-7, with 7 bases matching TRBD1. The J segment lost 0 bases and the V segment lost 11 bases, leaving 4 bases of the junction unmatched. Per the germline V gene, CDR1 is SNHLY and CDR2 is FYNNEI. CDR3 size: 12 residues. In nucleotides, the CDR3 is TGTGCCGGTGGGGACAGCTCCTACGAGCAGTACTTC. Protein sequence: CAGGDSSYEQYF.

The chain carries TRBV4-2 and TRBJ2-7; TRBD2 might be the D (6 bases). The germline V and J ends were trimmed by 0 bases and 0 bases, with 12 bases remaining between them. The CDR3 length is 16 residues. Per germline, CDR1 LGHNA and CDR2 YNFKEQ. This chain's CDR3 is CASSQEAGLSSYEQYF. As DNA, the CDR3 is TGTGCCAGCAGCCAAGAAGCGGGTTTAAGCTCCTACGAGCAGTACTTC.

This chain connects TRBV12-3 or TRBV12-4 to TRBJ1-1; unclear D gene. V shed 3 bases and J shed 11 bases, with 13 bases lying between them. The CDR3 covers 12 residues. CDR3: CASSFSLGEAFF. In DNA, the CDR3 is TGTGCCAGCAGTTTTTCTCTCGGAGAGGCTTTCTTT.

The chain uses TRBV5-1 and TRBJ1-1, with D possibly matching TRBD1 (6 bases). V was shortened by 2 bases and J by 4 bases, with 18 bases between the two germline ends. The CDR3 spans 16 residues. Germline CDR1 and CDR2: SGHRS and YFSETQ. The CDR3 here is CASSLGQYSPLTEAFF. The CDR3 DNA is TGCGCCAGCAGCTTAGGACAGTATTCTCCTCTCACTGAAGCTTTCTTT.

A single count supports this clone. The chain is built from TRBV25-1 and TRBJ1-4; TRBD1 aligns across 9 bases. There are 15 residues in the CDR3. Germline values: CDR1 MGHDK, CDR2 SYGVNS. Trimming removed 3 bases from V and 8 bases from J; junction bases left unmatched: 7. CDR3 loop: CASSEYWTGEEKLFF. CDR3 sequence (DNA): TGTGCCAGCAGTGAGTATTGGACAGGGGAGGAAAAACTGTTTTTT.

The J gene is TRBJ1-5, the V gene TRBV19; D not resolved. Looked up from germline, CDR1 is LNHDA and CDR2 is SQIVND (reference sequence). This CDR3 is built from 13 residues. The germline V and J ends were trimmed by 6 bases and 1 base, with 7 bases remaining between them. CDR3 nucleotide sequence: TGTGCCAGTAGCCTACAGAGCAATCAGCCCCAGCATTTT. It yields the protein CASSLQSNQPQHF.

The J gene is TRBJ2-7, the V gene TRBV30; TRBD1 matches 8 bases. Germline V CDR1 and CDR2: GTSNPN, SVGIG (reference sequence). CDR3 length equals 13 residues. After removal of 3 bases from V and 1 base from J, the junction contained 2 bases not matched to a gene. Here the CDR3 DNA reads TGTGCCTGGAGGACAGGGGTATCCTACGAGCAGTACTTC. It yields the protein CAWRTGVSYEQYF. Based on the CDR3 plus reference TRBV30 and TRBJ2-7, the full variable domain is SQTIHQWPATLVQPVGSPLSLECTVEGTSNPNLYWYRQAAGRGLQLLFYSVGIGQISSEVPQNLSASRPQDRQFILSSKKLLLSDSGFYLCAWRTGVSYEQYFGPGTRLTVT.

This chain links TRBV9 with TRBJ2-7, with 9 bases identical to TRBD1. The CDR3 covers 13 residues. CDR1 and CDR2 (germline): SGDLS, YYNGEE. The V and J ends lost 4 bases and 3 bases, in that order; junction bases with no gene match: 2. The CDR3 DNA reads TGTGCCAGCAGCATGGGACAGGGCTACGAGCAGTACTTC. Amino acids: CASSMGQGYEQYF.

This chain connects TRBV3-1 (or the pseudogene TRBV3-2) to TRBJ2-7; 11 bases are a match to TRBD1. Germline CDR1 reads LGHDT; CDR2 reads YNNKEL (reference sequence). The CDR3 contains 16 residues. After removal of 5 bases from V and 2 bases from J, the junction contained 8 bases not matched to a gene. The CDR3 protein is CASSKSGQGVTYEQYF. DNA for the CDR3: TGTGCCAGCAGCAAATCGGGACAGGGGGTGACCTACGAGCAGTACTTC.

V usage is TRBV7-6 and J usage is TRBJ2-3; 10 positions match TRBD1. CDR1 is SGHVS, CDR2 FNYEAQ, per germline. CDR3 size: 16 residues. After removal of 0 bases from V and 5 bases from J, the junction contained 5 bases not matched to a gene. Here the CDR3 DNA reads TGTGCCAGCAGCTTAGCCGGGACAGGGGTTTTAGATACGCAGTATTTT. As protein: CASSLAGTGVLDTQYF.

The genes are TRBV4-2 and TRBJ1-4; the match to TRBD1 covers 8 bases. The CDR3 is 14 amino acids. Germline V gene data show CDR1 as LGHNA and CDR2 as YNFKEQ. Trimming at V came to 2 bases and at J to 5 bases, leaving 1 base not matched to a gene. CDR3 DNA sequence: TGTGCCAGCAGCCAAACAGGGGGAAATGAAAAACTGTTTTTT. This encodes CASSQTGGNEKLFF.

This clone has a handful of counts. The rearrangement joins TRBV28 to TRBJ1-2; 7 positions agree with TRBD1. With 6 bases clipped from V and 1 base from J, the junction kept 5 bases outside the gene matches. This CDR3 is built from 14 residues. Germline V CDR1 and CDR2: MDHEN, SYDVKM. The CDR3 reads CASRRTGFNYGYTF. CDR3 nucleotide sequence: TGTGCCAGCAGAAGGACAGGTTTTAACTATGGCTACACCTTC.

The rearrangement uses TRBV18 and TRBJ1-1; TRBD1 agrees at 7 bases. From germline, CDR1 is KGHSH and CDR2 LQKENI. The CDR3 sequence is 17 residues long. J gave up 5 bases and V 0 bases, and 12 bases lay outside the gene matches. The CDR3 nucleotides are TGTGCCAGCTCACCACCGAGGGGGCGTAGGGGAACAACTGAAGCTTTCTTT. Protein product: CASSPPRGRRGTTEAFF.

The chain couples TRBV5-1 to TRBJ1-1; possible D gene TRBD1, 6 bases. The CDR3 covers 16 residues. Trimming took 3 bases from V and 9 from J, leaving 24 bases between them. Germline values: CDR1 SGHRS, CDR2 YFSETQ. The CDR3 region is CASSSRGSSRGEKAFF. CDR3 sequence (DNA): TGCGCCAGCAGCTCCCGGGGTTCCAGCAGGGGCGAAAAAGCTTTCTTT.

The chain joins TRBV5-1 to TRBJ1-5; TRBD1 matches 7 bases. Germline CDR1 is SGHRS and CDR2 is YFSETQ. This CDR3 region has 14 residues. Losses at the gene ends were 4 bases for V and 3 bases for J; bases not matched to a gene: 4. CDR3 DNA sequence: TGCGCCAGCAGCCCGACAGGGATCAATCAGCCCCAGCATTTT. It codes for CASSPTGINQPQHF.

V gene TRBV5-1 combines with J gene TRBJ2-3; no firm D call. Germline V CDR1 and CDR2: SGHRS, YFSETQ. V was shortened by 3 bases and J by 3 bases, with 11 bases between the two germline ends. The CDR3 has 14 residues. CDR3 sequence reads: CASSSSTDTDTQYF. DNA of the CDR3: TGCGCCAGCAGCTCTTCGACTGATACAGATACGCAGTATTTT.

This clone was observed once. The DNA of the CDR3 is TGTGCCTGGAACGCCCAGGGCCCCTACGAGCAGTACTTC. It is translated as CAWNAQGPYEQYF. The chain links TRBV30 to TRBJ2-7; a weak D match, TRBD1 (5 bases). Germline V CDR1 and CDR2: GTSNPN, SVGIG (reference sequence). V was cut by 4 bases and J by 2 bases, with 12 bases left in between. There are 13 residues in the CDR3.

The chain has TRBV19 and TRBJ2-7, with D maybe TRBD1 (6 bases). This CDR3 spans 15 amino acids. From germline, CDR1 is LNHDA and CDR2 SQIVND (reference sequence). Trimming shortened V by 6 bases and J by 2 bases, and 17 bases separated the two germline ends. This CDR3 reads CASRRSGTRTYEQYF. The CDR3 DNA sequence: TGTGCCAGTAGAAGATCCGGGACAAGGACCTACGAGCAGTACTTC.

The chain recombines TRBV5-1 with TRBJ1-1; 9 bases match TRBD1. The germline CDR1 and CDR2 sequences are SGHRS and YFSETQ. This CDR3 comprises 13 residues. J lost 2 bases, V lost 8 bases, and 4 bases had no gene match. The DNA for the CDR3 is TGCGCCAGTCGGACAGGGGTAAACACTGAAGCTTTCTTT. The encoded protein is CASRTGVNTEAFF.

This chain uses TRBV19 with TRBJ1-1; D is unclear. The germline V gene encodes CDR1 LNHDA and CDR2 SQIVND (reference sequence). CDR3 length: 13 amino acids. Trimming took off 6 bases at V and 2 bases at J, with 10 bases between the two ends. The CDR3 DNA follows: TGTGCCAGTAGCGACCGGGGAAACACTGAAGCTTTCTTT. The encoded protein is CASSDRGNTEAFF. The full variable domain, completed using reference TRBV19 and TRBJ1-1, is DGGITQSPKYLFRKEGQNVTLSCEQNLNHDAMYWYRQDPGQGLRLIYYSQIVNDFQKGDIAEGYSVSREKKESFPLTVTSAQKNPTAFYLCASSDRGNTEAFFGQGTRLTVV.

This chain connects TRBV4-1 to TRBJ1-2; D is perhaps TRBD1 (6 bases). The CDR3 consists of 15 residues. Trimming removed 4 bases from V and 0 bases from J, with 12 bases in between. Per germline, CDR1 MGHRA and CDR2 YSYEKL. The CDR3: CASSPPAGANYGYTF. The DNA of the CDR3 is TGCGCCAGCAGCCCCCCCGCAGGGGCTAACTATGGCTACACCTTC.

The chain joins TRBV25-1 to TRBJ1-2; 8 bases line up with TRBD1. V lost 3 bases, J lost 4 bases, and 7 bases stayed unmatched. The CDR3 has 15 residues. Per germline, CDR1 MGHDK and CDR2 SYGVNS. The CDR3 region is CASSDAGGEVYGYTF. CDR3 sequence (DNA): TGTGCCAGCAGTGACGCAGGGGGCGAAGTCTATGGCTACACCTTC.

Concerning this clone itself: The identical CDR3 is also encoded by other nucleotide sequences in the sample. The rearrangement joins TRBV7-2 to TRBJ1-5; weak D call: TRBD1 (6 bases). V was shortened by 5 bases and J by 6 bases, with 11 bases between the two germline ends. In germline, CDR1 is SGHTA, CDR2 FQGNSA. This CDR3 region has 13 residues. This CDR3 is CASSLGTSQPQHF. CDR3 bases: TGTGCCAGCAGCCTCGGGACATCTCAGCCCCAGCATTTT.

This clone has a single count. This sequence joins TRBV7-9 and TRBJ1-2, with 8 bases aligning to TRBD1. The CDR3 has 17 amino acids. After removal of 3 bases from V and 0 bases from J, the junction contained 9 bases not matched to a gene. Germline V CDR1 and CDR2: SEHNR, FQNEAQ (reference sequence). Written as DNA, the CDR3 is TGTGCCAGCAGCTTCTTAAAGACAGGGGCCTCTAACTATGGCTACACCTTC. Amino acids: CASSFLKTGASNYGYTF.